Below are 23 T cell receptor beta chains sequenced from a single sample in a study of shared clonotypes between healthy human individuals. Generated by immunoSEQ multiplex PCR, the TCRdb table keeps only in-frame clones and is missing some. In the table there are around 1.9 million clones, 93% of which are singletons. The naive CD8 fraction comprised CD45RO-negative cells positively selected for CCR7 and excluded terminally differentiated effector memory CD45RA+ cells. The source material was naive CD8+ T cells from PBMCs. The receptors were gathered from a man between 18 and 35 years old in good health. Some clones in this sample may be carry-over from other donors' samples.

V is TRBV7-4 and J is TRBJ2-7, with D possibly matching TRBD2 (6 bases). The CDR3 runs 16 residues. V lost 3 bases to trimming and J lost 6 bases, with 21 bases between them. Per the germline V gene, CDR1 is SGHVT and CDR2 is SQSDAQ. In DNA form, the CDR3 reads TGTGCCAGCAGCTTTGGCGGGGCGGAGTCCTCCCTCGAGCAGTACTTC. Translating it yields CASSFGGAESSLEQYF.

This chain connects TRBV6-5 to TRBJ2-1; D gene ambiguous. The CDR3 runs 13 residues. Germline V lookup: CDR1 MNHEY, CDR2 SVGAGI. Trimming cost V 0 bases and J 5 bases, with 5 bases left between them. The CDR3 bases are TGTGCCAGCAGTTACTCCGTACACAATGAGCAGTTCTTC. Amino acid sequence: CASSYSVHNEQFF.

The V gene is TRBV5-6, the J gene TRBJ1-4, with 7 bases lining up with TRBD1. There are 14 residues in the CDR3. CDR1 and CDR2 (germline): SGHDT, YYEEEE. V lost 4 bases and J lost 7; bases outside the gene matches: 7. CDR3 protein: CASSLTGYREKLFF. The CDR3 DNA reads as TGTGCCAGCAGCCTGACAGGGTATCGTGAAAAACTGTTTTTT.

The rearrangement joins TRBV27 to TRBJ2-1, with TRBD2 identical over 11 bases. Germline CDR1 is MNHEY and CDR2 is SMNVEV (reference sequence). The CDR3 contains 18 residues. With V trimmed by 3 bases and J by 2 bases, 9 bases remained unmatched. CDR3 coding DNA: TGTGCCAGCAGTTTTTCTTTACTAGCGGGAGTGGCCTACAATGAGCAGTTCTTC. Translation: CASSFSLLAGVAYNEQFF.

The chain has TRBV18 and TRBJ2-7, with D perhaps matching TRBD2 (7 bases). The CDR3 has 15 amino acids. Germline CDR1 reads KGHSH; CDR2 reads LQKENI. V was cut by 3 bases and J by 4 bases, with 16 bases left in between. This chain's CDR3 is CASSPLRGGEYEQYF. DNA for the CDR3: TGTGCCAGCTCACCGCTCCGAGGGGGGGAGTACGAGCAGTACTTC.

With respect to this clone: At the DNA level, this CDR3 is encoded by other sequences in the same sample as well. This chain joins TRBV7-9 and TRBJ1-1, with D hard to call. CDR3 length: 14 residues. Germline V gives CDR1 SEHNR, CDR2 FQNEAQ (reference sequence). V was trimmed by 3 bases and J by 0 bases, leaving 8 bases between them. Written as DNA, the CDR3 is TGTGCCAGCAGCTTCGGACTTCTGAACACTGAAGCTTTCTTT. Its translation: CASSFGLLNTEAFF.

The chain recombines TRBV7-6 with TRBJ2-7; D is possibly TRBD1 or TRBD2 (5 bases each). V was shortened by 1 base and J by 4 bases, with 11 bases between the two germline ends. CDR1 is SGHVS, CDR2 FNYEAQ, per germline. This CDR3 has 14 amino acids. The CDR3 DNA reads TGTGCCAGCAGCTTAGGGGGCGAGGGATACGAGCAGTACTTC. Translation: CASSLGGEGYEQYF.

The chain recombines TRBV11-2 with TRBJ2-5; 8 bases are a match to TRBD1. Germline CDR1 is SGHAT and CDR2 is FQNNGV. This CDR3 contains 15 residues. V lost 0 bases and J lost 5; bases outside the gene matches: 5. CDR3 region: CASSLETGVMETQYF. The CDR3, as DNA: TGTGCCAGCAGCTTAGAGACAGGGGTGATGGAGACCCAGTACTTC.

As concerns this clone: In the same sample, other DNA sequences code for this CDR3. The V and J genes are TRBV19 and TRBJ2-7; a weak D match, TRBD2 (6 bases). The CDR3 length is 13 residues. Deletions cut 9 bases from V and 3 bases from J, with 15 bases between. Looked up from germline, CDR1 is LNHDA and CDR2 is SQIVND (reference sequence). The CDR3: CASSTGTGYEQYF. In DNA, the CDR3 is TGTGCCAGCTCAACCGGGACTGGCTACGAGCAGTACTTC.

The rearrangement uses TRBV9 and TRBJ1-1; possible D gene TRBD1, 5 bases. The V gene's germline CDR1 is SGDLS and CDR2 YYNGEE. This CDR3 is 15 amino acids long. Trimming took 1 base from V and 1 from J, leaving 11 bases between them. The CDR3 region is CASSVLARANTEAFF. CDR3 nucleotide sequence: TGTGCCAGCAGCGTATTGGCCAGGGCGAACACTGAAGCTTTCTTT.

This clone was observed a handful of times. The CDR3 nucleotides read TGTGCCAGCAGCTTACCCGACAGGGAAGTCGAAAAACTGTTTTTT. It translates to CASSLPDREVEKLFF. The rearrangement links TRBV7-9 to TRBJ1-4; TRBD1 agrees at 7 bases. Germline loops: CDR1 SEHNR, CDR2 FQNEAQ (reference sequence). This CDR3 is 15 amino acids long. The ends lost 2 bases at V and 8 bases at J; junction bases unmatched: 8. Full variable domain (missing parts from reference TRBV7-9 and TRBJ1-4): DTGVSQNPRHKITKRGQNVTFRCDPISEHNRLYWYRQTLGQGPEFLTYFQNEAQLEKSRLLSDRFSAERPKGSFSTLEIQRTEQGDSAMYLCASSLPDREVEKLFFGSGTQLSVL.

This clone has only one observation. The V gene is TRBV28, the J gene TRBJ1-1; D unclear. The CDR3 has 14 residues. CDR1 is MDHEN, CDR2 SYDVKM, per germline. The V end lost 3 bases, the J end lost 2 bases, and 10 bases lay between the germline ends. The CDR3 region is CASSFFRGNTEAFF. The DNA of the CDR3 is TGTGCCAGCAGTTTTTTCAGAGGTAACACTGAAGCTTTCTTT.

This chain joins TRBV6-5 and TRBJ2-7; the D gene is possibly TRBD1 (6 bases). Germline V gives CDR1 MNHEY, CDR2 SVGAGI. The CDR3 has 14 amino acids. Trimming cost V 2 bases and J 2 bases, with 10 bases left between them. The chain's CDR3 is CASSYMSGAYEQYF. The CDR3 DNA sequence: TGTGCCAGCAGTTACATGTCAGGGGCCTACGAGCAGTACTTC.

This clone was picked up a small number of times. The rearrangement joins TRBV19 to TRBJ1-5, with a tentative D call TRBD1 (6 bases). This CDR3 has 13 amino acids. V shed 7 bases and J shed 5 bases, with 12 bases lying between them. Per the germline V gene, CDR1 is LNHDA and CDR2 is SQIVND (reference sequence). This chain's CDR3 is CASKQGLYQPQHF. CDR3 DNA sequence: TGTGCCAGTAAACAGGGCCTTTATCAGCCCCAGCATTTT.

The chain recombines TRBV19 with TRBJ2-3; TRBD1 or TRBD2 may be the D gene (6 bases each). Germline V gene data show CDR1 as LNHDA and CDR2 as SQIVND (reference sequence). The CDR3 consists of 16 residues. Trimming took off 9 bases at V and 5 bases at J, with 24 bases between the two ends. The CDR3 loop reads CASGRQAGGTRDTQYF. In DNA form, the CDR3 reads TGTGCCAGCGGGAGACAGGCGGGTGGGACACGAGATACGCAGTATTTT.

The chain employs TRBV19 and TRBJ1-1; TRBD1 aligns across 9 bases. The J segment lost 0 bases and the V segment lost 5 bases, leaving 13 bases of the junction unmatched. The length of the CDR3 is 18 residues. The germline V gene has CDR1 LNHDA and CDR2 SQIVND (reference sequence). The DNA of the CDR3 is TGTGCCAGTAGTTTCCGAAACGGACAGGGGCCCATGAACACTGAAGCTTTCTTT. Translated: CASSFRNGQGPMNTEAFF.

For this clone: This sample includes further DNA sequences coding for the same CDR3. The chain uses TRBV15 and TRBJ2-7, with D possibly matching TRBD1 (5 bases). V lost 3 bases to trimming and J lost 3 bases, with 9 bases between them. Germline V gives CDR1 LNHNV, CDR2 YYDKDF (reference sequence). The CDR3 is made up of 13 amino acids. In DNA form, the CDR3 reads TGTGCCACCAGCAGGGGGCGAAGCTACGAGCAGTACTTC. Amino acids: CATSRGRSYEQYF. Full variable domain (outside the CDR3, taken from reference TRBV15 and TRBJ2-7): DAMVIQNPRYQVTQFGKPVTLSCSQTLNHNVMYWYQQKSSQAPKLLFHYYDKDFNNEADTPDNFQSRRPNTSFCFLDIRSPGLGDTAMYLCATSRGRSYEQYFGPGTRLTVT.

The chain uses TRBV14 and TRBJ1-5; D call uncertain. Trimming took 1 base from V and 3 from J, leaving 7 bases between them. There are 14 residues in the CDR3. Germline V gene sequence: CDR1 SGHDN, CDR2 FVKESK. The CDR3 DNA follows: TGTGCCAGCAGCCAAGGAGGTAACAATCAGCCCCAGCATTTT. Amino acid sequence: CASSQGGNNQPQHF.

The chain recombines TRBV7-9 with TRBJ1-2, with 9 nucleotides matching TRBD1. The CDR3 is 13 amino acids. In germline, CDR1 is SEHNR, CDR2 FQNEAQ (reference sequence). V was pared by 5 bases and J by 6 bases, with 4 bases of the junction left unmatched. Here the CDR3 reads CASSRDRVHGYTF. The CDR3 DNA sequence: TGTGCCAGCAGCCGGGACAGGGTCCATGGCTACACCTTC.

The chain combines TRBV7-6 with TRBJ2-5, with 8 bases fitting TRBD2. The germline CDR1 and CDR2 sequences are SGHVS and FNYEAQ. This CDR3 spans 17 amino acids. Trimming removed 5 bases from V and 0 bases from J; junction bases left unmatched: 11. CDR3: CASSRYGLREDQETQYF. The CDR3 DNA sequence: TGTGCCAGCAGCCGATATGGTTTGCGGGAGGACCAAGAGACCCAGTACTTC.

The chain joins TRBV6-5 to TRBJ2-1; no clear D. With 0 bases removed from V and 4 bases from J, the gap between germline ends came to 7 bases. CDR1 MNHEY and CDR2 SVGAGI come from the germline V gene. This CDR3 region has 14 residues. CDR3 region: CASSYSEDYNEQFF. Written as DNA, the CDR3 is TGTGCCAGCAGTTACTCAGAGGATTACAATGAGCAGTTCTTC.

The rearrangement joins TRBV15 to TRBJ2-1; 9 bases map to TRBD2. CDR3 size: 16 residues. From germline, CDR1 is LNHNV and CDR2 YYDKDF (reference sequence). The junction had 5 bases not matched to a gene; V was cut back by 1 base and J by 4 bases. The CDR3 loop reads CATSRGSGSMYNEQFF. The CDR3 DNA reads TGTGCCACCAGCAGAGGTAGCGGGAGTATGTACAATGAGCAGTTCTTC.

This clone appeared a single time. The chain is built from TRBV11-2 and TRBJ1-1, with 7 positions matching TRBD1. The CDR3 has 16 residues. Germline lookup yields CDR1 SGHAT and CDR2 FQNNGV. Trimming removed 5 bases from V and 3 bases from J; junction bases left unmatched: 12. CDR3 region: CASSPPPTGRDTEAFF. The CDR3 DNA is TGTGCCAGCAGCCCTCCCCCGACAGGGAGGGACACTGAAGCTTTCTTT.